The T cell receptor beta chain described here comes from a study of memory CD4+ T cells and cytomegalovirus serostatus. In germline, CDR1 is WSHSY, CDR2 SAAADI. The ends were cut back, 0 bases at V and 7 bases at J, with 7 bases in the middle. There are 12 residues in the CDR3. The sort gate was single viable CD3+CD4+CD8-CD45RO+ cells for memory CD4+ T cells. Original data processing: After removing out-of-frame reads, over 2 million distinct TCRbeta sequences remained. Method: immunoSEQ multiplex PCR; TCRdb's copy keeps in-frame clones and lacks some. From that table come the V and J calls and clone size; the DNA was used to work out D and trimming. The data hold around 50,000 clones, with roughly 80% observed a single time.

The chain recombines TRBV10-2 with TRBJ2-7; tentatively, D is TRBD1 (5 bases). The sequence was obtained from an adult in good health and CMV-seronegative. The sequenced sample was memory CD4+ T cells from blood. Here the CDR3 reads CASSESKGEQYF. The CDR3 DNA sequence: TGCGCCAGCAGTGAGTCGAAGGGGGAGCAGTACTTC.